This T cell receptor beta chain was retrieved from a study of blood T cell repertoires in COVID-19. As for the study in general: The United States, Italy and Spain were the sources of the acute and convalescent COVID-19 samples. PBMCs, B-cell-depleted T cells, or T cells provided the cDNA or gDNA that made up the material.

J lost 1 base, V lost 3 bases, and 6 bases had no gene match. The germline V gene encodes CDR1 KGHSH and CDR2 LQKENI. This CDR3 contains 16 residues. Original methodology: Quantification of nucleated cells was approximated via reference gene primer amplification. Using immunoSEQ multiplex PCR, the repertoire was profiled, and TCRdb retains in-frame clones only, with some absent. V, J and clone size are taken as reported in that table, and D and trimming were inferred from the DNA itself. The sample holds about 250,000 clones, 65% to 90% seen once. This clonotype was obtained from a man aged 50-60 years with active or convalescent COVID-19. This rearrangement joins TRBV18 to TRBJ1-1, with 9 positions matching TRBD1. Sequences were obtained from peripheral blood. The CDR3 bases are TGTGCCAGCTCACCGCGGACAGGGGACGGGAACACTGAAGCTTTCTTT. As protein: CASSPRTGDGNTEAFF.